This TCR beta chain was sequenced during a study of cytomegalovirus exposure and HLA in healthy donors. In the PCR, 60 Vbeta and 13 Jbeta primers were used. This table comes from immunoSEQ multiplex PCR, and its TCRdb copy is limited to in-frame clones, with some not included. The profile covers roughly 130,000 clones, with just over 75% appearing a single time and less than 2% taken by the ten largest. The germline CDR1 and CDR2 sequences are SGHRS and YFSETQ. Trimming removed 2 bases from V and 0 bases from J, with 12 bases in between. The CDR3 totals 16 residues. Points from the study as a whole: Owing to their indistinguishability, certain V segments, notably TRBV6-2 and TRBV6-3, were excluded.

Only a few counts were recorded for this clone. The antigen is undetermined. Sequencing was performed on PBMCs. The chain employs TRBV5-1 and TRBJ1-3; D is undetermined. The clonotype originates from a woman aged 45-65 years in good health and CMV-seronegative. The CDR3 nucleotides read TGCGCCAGCAGCTTAAGCCCGGGAGGCTCTGGAAACACCATATATTTT. Amino acid sequence: CASSLSPGGSGNTIYF.